This record concerns one T cell receptor beta chain sequence. The sample comes from a study of control samples from healthy donors and cancer patients. Here immunoSEQ multiplex PCR was the method, and the copy in TCRdb shows in-frame clones only, minus some. The sample carries more than 90,000 clones, more than 85% recorded once. The CDR3 runs 17 residues. CDR1 and CDR2 (germline): SGHRS, YFSETQ. V lost 3 bases, J lost 2 bases, and 6 bases stayed unmatched. The chain combines TRBV5-1 with TRBJ1-4; the match to TRBD1 covers 11 bases. Source material: blood. The receptor's source is a man aged 25-45 years in good health. The CDR3 DNA is TGCGCCAGCAGCTCAGGGGACAGGGGGAGGACTAATGAAAAACTGTTTTTT. Residues: CASSSGDRGRTNEKLFF.